These 19 T cell receptor beta chains were all obtained from the same sample, sequenced in a study of brain T cells in children with intractable seizures. Assay used: immunoSEQ multiplex PCR; TCRdb lists only in-frame clones, some missing. The sample contains a few hundred thousand clones, roughly 93% of which appear only once. Time point noted: blood from clinic visit 5 months post-surgery; TSC patient then seizure free. The sample consisted of peripheral blood, taken about 5 months after surgery. The receptors come from a boy under two years old with tuberous sclerosis and intractable seizures.

The chain couples TRBV6-5 to TRBJ1-5; TRBD1 is a possible D gene (6 bases). Trimming removed 6 bases from V and 4 bases from J, with 10 bases in between. The CDR3 runs 13 residues. In germline, CDR1 is MNHEY, CDR2 SVGAGI. The CDR3 DNA reads as TGTGCCAGCAGGGGGGGGGCAAATCAGCCCCAGCATTTT. Its translation: CASRGGANQPQHF.

The chain links TRBV7-8 to TRBJ1-1; D not resolved. Between the trimmed V and J ends, which lost 4 bases and 4 bases, there was a span of 13 bases. Per the germline V gene, CDR1 is SGHVS and CDR2 is FQNEAQ. The CDR3 length is 14 residues. The CDR3 coding sequence is TGTGCCAGCAGCTCAAGGGAGGGAAGCACTGAAGCTTTCTTT. Translated, it gives CASSSREGSTEAFF. The whole variable domain, remainder taken from reference TRBV7-8 and TRBJ1-1, is GAGVSQSPRYKVAKRGQDVALRCDPISGHVSLFWYQQALGQGPEFLTYFQNEAQLDKSGLPSDRFFAERPEGSVSTLKIQRTQQEDSAVYLCASSSREGSTEAFFGQGTRLTVV.

The V and J genes are TRBV5-6 and TRBJ2-5; perhaps D is TRBD1 or TRBD2 (5 bases each). Trimming took 6 bases from V and 4 from J, leaving 10 bases between them. This CDR3 region has 12 residues. CDR1 and CDR2 (germline): SGHDT, YYEEEE. CDR3 residues: CASNEGIETQYF. CDR3 sequence (DNA): TGTGCCAGCAACGAGGGGATAGAGACCCAGTACTTC.

The chain carries TRBV6-1 and TRBJ2-7, with no clear D. The V end was cut by 3 bases, the J end by 6 bases, with 6 bases between. Germline CDR1 MNHNS, CDR2 SASEGT. The CDR3 has 11 residues. The CDR3 sequence: CASSEQSEQYF. As DNA, the CDR3 is TGTGCCAGCAGTGAGCAAAGCGAGCAGTACTTC.

This chain joins TRBV6-1 and TRBJ2-1; 12 nucleotides line up with TRBD2. Per germline, CDR1 MNHNS and CDR2 SASEGT. The V and J ends lost 2 bases and 6 bases, in that order; junction bases with no gene match: 14. This CDR3 is built from 19 residues. The CDR3 spells CASSEKLLRTSGTGNEQFF. CDR3 nucleotide sequence: TGTGCCAGCAGTGAAAAGCTCCTTAGGACTAGCGGGACGGGCAATGAGCAGTTCTTC.

As concerns this clone: The same CDR3 arises from other DNA sequences in this sample as well. CDR3 DNA: TGCGCCAGCAGCCCCGGTGGGGATACGCAGTATTTT. It translates to CASSPGGDTQYF. J is TRBJ2-3 and V is TRBV5-1; no clear D gene. This CDR3 spans 12 amino acids. Germline V gives CDR1 SGHRS, CDR2 YFSETQ. The V and J ends lost 4 bases and 6 bases respectively, with 9 bases between them.

This rearrangement joins TRBV6-5 to TRBJ1-3; D remains unclear. V was trimmed by 8 bases and J by 2 bases, leaving 4 bases between them. CDR1 and CDR2 from the germline V gene are MNHEY and SVGAGI. This CDR3 contains 11 residues. CDR3 coding DNA: TGTGCCAGCTGGGCTGGAAACACCATATATTTT. Protein sequence: CASWAGNTIYF.

The J gene is TRBJ2-1, the V gene TRBV13; 10 bases agree with TRBD1. Trimming took 5 bases from V and 6 from J; bases not matched to a gene: 7. CDR1 is PRHDT, CDR2 FYEKMQ, per germline (reference sequence). The length of the CDR3 is 15 residues. In DNA form, the CDR3 reads TGTGCCAGCAGCCCCCGACAGGGGGCACTCAATGAGCAGTTCTTC. It specifies CASSPRQGALNEQFF.

The chain employs TRBV7-3 and TRBJ2-5; 7 bases align to TRBD2. This CDR3 has 15 amino acids. V lost 4 bases, J lost 4 bases, and 9 bases stayed unmatched. Germline values: CDR1 SGHTA, CDR2 FQGTGA. The CDR3, as DNA: TGTGCCAGCAGCTCCTGGGGGGGAGAGGGAGAGACCCAGTACTTC. It is translated as CASSSWGGEGETQYF.

The chain employs TRBV4-1 and TRBJ1-5; D is unresolved. CDR3 length equals 16 residues. V lost 0 bases and J 3 bases, leaving 12 bases between the germline ends. The V gene's germline CDR1 is MGHRA and CDR2 YSYEKL. The CDR3 is CASSQERGNVNQPQHF. CDR3 sequence (DNA): TGCGCCAGCAGCCAAGAACGAGGGAACGTCAATCAGCCCCAGCATTTT.

The chain recombines TRBV27 with TRBJ2-7, with TRBD1 matching over 7 bases. V was pared by 4 bases and J by 8 bases, with 8 bases of the junction left unmatched. Looked up from germline, CDR1 is MNHEY and CDR2 is SMNVEV (reference sequence). The CDR3 runs 13 residues. The CDR3 is CASSWGQLYKQYF. CDR3 in DNA: TGTGCCAGCAGTTGGGGACAGCTATACAAGCAGTACTTC.

This rearrangement joins TRBV7-2 to TRBJ2-5, with TRBD2 matching over 9 bases. The CDR3 sequence is 20 residues long. V trimming: 0 bases; J trimming: 4 bases; junction bases outside the gene matches: 18. Per the germline V gene, CDR1 is SGHTA and CDR2 is FQGNSA. Here the CDR3 reads CASSLAEWAGGPESSETQYF. The CDR3 nucleotides read TGTGCCAGCAGCTTAGCGGAATGGGCGGGGGGGCCCGAATCCTCAGAGACCCAGTACTTC.

This clone was found once. The chain combines TRBV29-1 with TRBJ2-1; 7 bases fit TRBD2. The CDR3 length is 13 residues. Germline V gene data show CDR1 as SQVTM and CDR2 as ANQGSEA. J lost 7 bases, V lost 6 bases, and 9 bases had no gene match. CDR3 DNA sequence: TGCAGCGTGATGACTAGCAATGGGAATGAGCAGTTCTTC. Protein sequence: CSVMTSNGNEQFF.

This clone occurred once. The rearrangement links TRBV19 to TRBJ2-7, with 12 positions matching TRBD1. Trimming took 1 base from V and 3 from J; bases not matched to a gene: 10. CDR1 LNHDA and CDR2 SQIVND come from the germline V gene (reference sequence). The CDR3 is 18 residues long. In DNA, the CDR3 is TGTGCCAGTAGTATAGTAGGTGTTGGGACAGGGGGCAACTACGAGCAGTACTTC. Protein: CASSIVGVGTGGNYEQYF.

V and J are TRBV2 and TRBJ2-3, with 14 bases that match TRBD2. Losses at the gene ends were 6 bases for V and 2 bases for J; bases not matched to a gene: 7. CDR3 length: 17 residues. Germline values: CDR1 SNHLY, CDR2 FYNNEI. The CDR3 bases are TGTGCCAGCAGCGGAGGGACTAGCGGGGGCCACACAGATACGCAGTATTTT. This codes for CASSGGTSGGHTDTQYF.

The chain combines TRBV6-5 with TRBJ1-1; tentatively, D is TRBD1 (5 bases). The CDR3 sequence is 16 residues long. Trimming took 2 bases from V and 3 from J, leaving 16 bases between them. In germline, CDR1 is MNHEY, CDR2 SVGAGI. The CDR3 here is CASSYTLPGRDTEAFF. In DNA, the CDR3 is TGTGCCAGCAGTTACACTTTGCCAGGGCGGGACACTGAAGCTTTCTTT.

This chain joins TRBV9 and TRBJ2-3; D is unclear. The germline V gene encodes CDR1 SGDLS and CDR2 YYNGEE. The ends were cut back, 4 bases at V and 0 bases at J, with 9 bases in the middle. The CDR3 contains 14 residues. The CDR3 spells CASSLSDSTDTQYF. Here the CDR3 DNA reads TGTGCCAGCAGCCTTAGTGACAGCACAGATACGCAGTATTTT.

V and J are TRBV20-1 and TRBJ2-7; no clear D gene. V lost 4 bases to trimming and J lost 5 bases, with 9 bases between them. Germline values: CDR1 DFQATT, CDR2 SNEGSKA (reference sequence). This CDR3 comprises 11 residues. The DNA for the CDR3 is TGCAGTGCTAATCGGCGCAACGAGCAGTACTTC. Residues: CSANRRNEQYF.

This chain joins TRBV4-1 and TRBJ2-5; D is ambiguous. Germline-derived CDR1 and CDR2 are MGHRA and YSYEKL. The V gene lost 2 bases and the J gene lost 5 bases, with 12 bases spanning the gap. The CDR3 runs to 14 residues. The CDR3 reads CASSQKGYWETQYF. The CDR3 DNA reads TGCGCCAGCAGCCAAAAAGGGTACTGGGAGACCCAGTACTTC.